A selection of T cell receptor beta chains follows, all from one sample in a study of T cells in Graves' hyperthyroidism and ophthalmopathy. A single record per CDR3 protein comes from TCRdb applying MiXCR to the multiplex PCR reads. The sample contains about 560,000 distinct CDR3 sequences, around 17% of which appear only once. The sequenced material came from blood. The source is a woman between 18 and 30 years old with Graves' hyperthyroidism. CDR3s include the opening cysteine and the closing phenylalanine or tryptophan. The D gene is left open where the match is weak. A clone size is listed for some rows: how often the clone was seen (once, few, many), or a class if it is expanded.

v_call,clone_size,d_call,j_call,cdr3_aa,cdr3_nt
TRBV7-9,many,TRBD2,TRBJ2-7,CASSREGQTYEQYF,TGTGCCAGCAGCCGGGAGGGCCAGACCTACGAGCAGTACTTC
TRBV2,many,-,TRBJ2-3,CATETGEGTDTQYF,TGTGCCACCGAAACAGGGGAGGGCACAGATACGCAGTATTTT
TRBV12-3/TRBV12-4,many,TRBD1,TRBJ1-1,CASSPLTGVNTEAFF,TGTGCCAGCAGTCCCCTCACAGGGGTCAACACTGAAGCTTTCTTT
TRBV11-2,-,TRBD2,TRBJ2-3,CASSQDPAGGTTDTQYF,TGTGCCAGCAGCCAAGATCCAGCGGGGGGGACCACAGATACGCAGTATTTT
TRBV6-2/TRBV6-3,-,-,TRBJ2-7,CASSYLTDYEQYF,TGTGCCAGCAGTTACTTGACGGATTACGAGCAGTACTTC
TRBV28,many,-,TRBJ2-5,CASSFAGARETQYF,TGTGCCAGCAGTTTCGCTGGGGCGCGGGAGACCCAGTACTTC
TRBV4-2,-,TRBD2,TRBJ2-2,CASSQETSGGMNTGELFF,TGTGCCAGCAGCCAAGAGACTAGCGGGGGGATGAACACCGGGGAGCTGTTTTTT
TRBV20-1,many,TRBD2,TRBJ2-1,CSASGGLHEQFF,TGCAGTGCTAGCGGGGGACTACATGAGCAGTTCTTC
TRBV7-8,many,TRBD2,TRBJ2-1,CASRIPGLAGGVSLNEQFF,TGTGCCAGCAGAATCCCCGGCCTAGCGGGGGGGGTTAGTTTAAATGAGCAGTTCTTC
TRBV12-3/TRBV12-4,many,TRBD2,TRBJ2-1,CASSTSGRGRNEQFF,TGTGCCAGCAGTACCTCAGGGCGGGGGAGGAATGAGCAGTTCTTC
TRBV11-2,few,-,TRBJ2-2,CATPKSGGRGTGELFF,TGTGCCACCCCCAAATCGGGCGGGCGGGGCACCGGGGAGCTGTTTTTT
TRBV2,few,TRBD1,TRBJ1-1,CASKLSPGQGSAFF,TGTGCCAGCAAACTATCTCCGGGACAGGGGTCAGCTTTCTTT
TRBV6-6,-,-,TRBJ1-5,CASSYFGGGSNQPQHF,TGTGCCAGCAGTTACTTTGGGGGCGGAAGCAATCAGCCCCAGCATTTT
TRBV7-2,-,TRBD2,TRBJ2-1,CASSLGLAGGYEQFF,TGTGCCAGCAGTCTCGGACTAGCGGGGGGTTACGAGCAGTTCTTC
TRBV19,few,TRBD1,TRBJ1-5,CASSNYLRQGRKSNQPQHF,TGTGCCAGTAGCAACTACCTTCGACAGGGTAGAAAAAGCAATCAGCCCCAGCATTTT
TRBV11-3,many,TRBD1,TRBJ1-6,CASSKQGSPLHF,TGTGCCAGCAGCAAACAGGGGTCACCCCTCCACTTT
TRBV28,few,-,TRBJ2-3,CASSTKSGQFTDTQYF,TGTGCCAGCAGTACCAAATCTGGACAATTCACAGATACGCAGTATTTT
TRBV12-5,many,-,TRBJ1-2,CASGLVLGGARRNYGYTF,TGTGCTAGTGGTTTGGTATTGGGGGGCGCAAGGCGTAACTATGGCTACACCTTC
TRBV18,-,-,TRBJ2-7,CASSPFSRHNGYEQYF,TGTGCCAGCTCACCATTTTCCCGTCACAATGGGTACGAGCAGTACTTC
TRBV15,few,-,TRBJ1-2,CATSRPNRDRTEDYGYTF,TGTGCCACCAGCAGACCGAACCGTGATCGGACCGAGGACTATGGCTACACCTTC
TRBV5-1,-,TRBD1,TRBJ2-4,CASSTSTGVMSKNIQYF,TGCGCCAGCAGCACTTCGACAGGGGTTATGTCCAAAAACATTCAGTACTTC
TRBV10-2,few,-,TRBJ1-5,CASSESRSQPQHF,TGCGCCAGCAGTGAGTCCAGGAGTCAGCCCCAGCATTTT
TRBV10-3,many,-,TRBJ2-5,CAISSRKASYQETQYF,TGTGCCATCAGTAGCCGTAAAGCCTCGTACCAAGAGACCCAGTACTTC
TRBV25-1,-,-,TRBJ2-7,CASSERSGPAVREQYF,TGTGCCAGCAGTGAGAGGTCTGGGCCCGCGGTACGCGAGCAGTACTTC